What follows are 20 T cell receptor beta chains derived from one specimen sequenced in a study of identical twins (TCRdb year 2016). Library generation was performed with 5' RACE. The listed sequencing device is Illumina HiSeq 2000. TCRdb trimmed public reads at Q25 via fastp, called clones via MiXCR and kept in-frame beta chains. Rows with a matching CDR3 protein are joined into one entry that keeps the most common DNA and genes. For this sample the table gives 400,000 to 600,000 distinct CDR3 sequences, of which about a fifth were detected only once. The ten largest account for about 0.48% of the sample. This same sample was also part of a study on yellow fever vaccine responses in identical twins.

The material sequenced was CD4+ T cells sorted from blood. The receptors were gathered from a young woman in good health.

This clonotype came up a few times. The chain links TRBV3-1 to TRBJ2-1; 8 bases map to TRBD2. The V segment lost 4 bases and the J segment 6 bases; nucleotides outside the gene matches: 2. The germline gives CDR1 LGHDT, CDR2 YNNKEL (reference sequence). This CDR3 spans 13 amino acids. The CDR3 DNA reads as TGTGCCAGCAGCCCGACTAGCGCCAATGAGCAGTTCTTC. Its translation is CASSPTSANEQFF.

The chain employs TRBV6-1 and TRBJ1-5; 9 bases map to TRBD1. V trimming: 4 bases; J trimming: 0 bases; junction bases outside the gene matches: 13. CDR1 is MNHNS, CDR2 SASEGT, per germline. The CDR3 totals 19 residues. The CDR3 nucleotides read TGTGCCAGCAGTGCCGCACCGGGACAGGGACCATATAGCAATCAGCCCCAGCATTTT. Protein: CASSAAPGQGPYSNQPQHF.

This sequence joins TRBV20-1 and TRBJ1-6; no clear D gene. V was clipped by 3 bases and J by 5 bases, with 8 bases between them. The CDR3 contains 13 residues. The germline gives CDR1 DFQATT, CDR2 SNEGSKA (reference sequence). CDR3 residues: CSASRGNNSPLHF. The CDR3 bases are TGCAGTGCTAGCCGAGGGAATAATTCACCCCTCCACTTT.

This chain links TRBV2 with TRBJ2-1, with D uncertain. Between the trimmed V and J ends, which lost 6 bases and 9 bases, there was a span of 18 bases. This CDR3 region has 14 residues. The germline CDR1 and CDR2 sequences are SNHLY and FYNNEI. CDR3 in amino acids: CASRQNGAPGEQFF. The CDR3 coding sequence is TGTGCCAGCAGACAAAACGGAGCGCCTGGTGAGCAGTTCTTC.

In DNA, the CDR3 is TGTGCCAGCAGCTCAGGACAGACCCGATACACTGAAGCTTTCTTT. It codes for CASSSGQTRYTEAFF. The chain uses TRBV14 and TRBJ1-1; TRBD1 is a possible D gene (6 bases). V lost 5 bases and J lost 3, with 16 bases in between. Per germline, CDR1 SGHDN and CDR2 FVKESK. This CDR3 region has 15 residues.

V usage is TRBV19 and J usage is TRBJ2-5; no reliable D call. Between the trimmed V and J ends, which lost 6 bases and 0 bases, there was a span of 8 bases. This CDR3 has 13 amino acids. CDR1 and CDR2 (germline): LNHDA, SQIVND (reference sequence). DNA for the CDR3: TGTGCCAGTAGCGACGGAGACCAAGAGACCCAGTACTTC. Protein sequence: CASSDGDQETQYF.

This chain connects TRBV6-1 to TRBJ1-5; tentative D call: TRBD1 (5 bases). Trimming stripped 4 bases from V and 2 bases from J, with 9 bases between. Germline CDR1 MNHNS, CDR2 SASEGT. There are 14 residues in the CDR3. The CDR3 DNA sequence: TGTGCCAGCAGTGTTTCGGGGGGCAATCAGCCCCAGCATTTT. It encodes CASSVSGGNQPQHF.

This clonotype was recorded many times. The gene calls are TRBV10-3 and TRBJ2-1; 12 bases agree with TRBD2. Germline values: CDR1 ENHRY, CDR2 SYGVKD. The trim removed 0 bases at V and 2 bases at J, leaving 2 bases unmatched. This CDR3 has 17 amino acids. CDR3 sequence: CAISESTSGRTYNEQFF. As DNA, the CDR3 is TGTGCCATCAGTGAGTCGACTAGCGGGAGAACCTACAATGAGCAGTTCTTC.

V and J are TRBV9 and TRBJ1-4; a weak D match, TRBD1 (5 bases). The length of the CDR3 is 15 residues. V was clipped by 0 bases and J by 5 bases, with 11 bases between them. Germline-derived CDR1 and CDR2 are SGDLS and YYNGEE. The CDR3 loop is CASSVAPGGNEKLFF. CDR3 nucleotide sequence: TGTGCCAGCAGCGTAGCACCCGGGGGAAATGAAAAACTGTTTTTT.

Only a few counts were recorded for this clonotype. The genes are TRBV12-3 or TRBV12-4 and TRBJ2-3; TRBD1 matches 10 bases. CDR3 length: 15 residues. Trimming cost V 6 bases and J 1 base; bases outside gene matches: 4. The CDR3 loop reads CASRPGTGGTDTQYF. The DNA for the CDR3 is TGTGCCAGCAGACCCGGGACAGGGGGCACAGATACGCAGTATTTT.

The chain carries TRBV2 and TRBJ1-2; D gene unclear. This CDR3 region has 14 residues. V was shortened by 2 bases and J by 0 bases, with 7 bases between the two germline ends. Germline V CDR1 and CDR2: SNHLY, FYNNEI. CDR3 bases: TGTGCCAGCAGTGAAATCCGCTCTAACTATGGCTACACCTTC. It translates to CASSEIRSNYGYTF.

The J gene is TRBJ1-6, the V gene TRBV20-1; 7 nucleotides match TRBD1. Germline V lookup: CDR1 DFQATT, CDR2 SNEGSKA (reference sequence). The V and J ends lost 5 bases and 7 bases, in that order; junction bases with no gene match: 5. This CDR3 region has 13 residues. As DNA, the CDR3 is TGCAGTGCTGCGGGACAGAAAAATTCACCCCTCCACTTT. This codes for CSAAGQKNSPLHF.

For the CDR3, the DNA is TGCGCCAGCAGCTTGACAGGAGGGCTTAACGAGCAGTACTTC. It yields the protein CASSLTGGLNEQYF. The rearrangement joins TRBV5-1 to TRBJ2-7; perhaps TRBD2 as D (6 bases). This CDR3 region has 14 residues. V was clipped by 1 base and J by 5 bases, with 13 bases between them. Germline V lookup: CDR1 SGHRS, CDR2 YFSETQ. The entire variable domain, with the rest obtained from reference TRBV5-1 and TRBJ2-7, is as follows: KAGVTQTPRYLIKTRGQQVTLSCSPISGHRSVSWYQQTPGQGLQFLFEYFSETQRNKGNFPGRFSGRQFSNSRSEMNVSTLELGDSALYLCASSLTGGLNEQYFGPGTRLTVT.

This clonotype has more than one count but fewer than ten. This chain joins TRBV28 and TRBJ2-7; TRBD1 matches 7 bases. The V and J ends lost 5 bases and 7 bases, in that order; junction bases with no gene match: 20. The CDR3 totals 17 residues. Germline V lookup: CDR1 MDHEN, CDR2 SYDVKM. CDR3 protein: CASSPRQGSDLREEQYF. Here the CDR3 DNA reads TGTGCCAGCAGTCCGCGACAGGGTTCGGACCTTCGGGAAGAGCAGTACTTC.

The chain uses TRBV6-4 and TRBJ2-3, with D tentatively TRBD2 (6 bases). This CDR3 is 14 amino acids long. Trimming took off 6 bases at V and 6 bases at J, with 16 bases between the two ends. The germline V gene has CDR1 MRHNA and CDR2 SNTAGT. The CDR3 DNA is TGTGCCAGCAGCAAAGGGGAGGTCGGCGATACGCAGTATTTT. It specifies CASSKGEVGDTQYF.

This rearrangement joins TRBV5-1 to TRBJ1-2; D may be TRBD1 (5 bases). The CDR3 covers 14 residues. Germline-derived CDR1 and CDR2 are SGHRS and YFSETQ. V was cut by 3 bases and J by 3 bases, with 12 bases left in between. This CDR3 reads CASSSRELDYGYTF. DNA for the CDR3: TGCGCCAGCAGCTCCAGGGAATTGGACTATGGCTACACCTTC.

The chain uses TRBV4-1 and TRBJ2-1; 8 nucleotides line up with TRBD1. The CDR3 extends over 15 amino acids. Germline assignment: CDR1 MGHRA and CDR2 YSYEKL. Losses at the gene ends were 4 bases for V and 5 bases for J; bases not matched to a gene: 7. CDR3 loop: CASSRLGQGDNEQFF. Written as DNA, the CDR3 is TGCGCCAGCAGCCGACTTGGACAGGGAGACAATGAGCAGTTCTTC.

This clonotype has just a few counts. The chain's CDR3 is CASSDFGGPRVETQYF. CDR3 in DNA: TGTGCCAGCAGCGATTTCGGAGGGCCCAGGGTAGAGACCCAGTACTTC. The chain uses TRBV7-9 and TRBJ2-5; D may be TRBD2 (6 bases). Trimming left V 5 bases short and J 4 bases short, with 20 bases between. Germline assignment: CDR1 SEHNR and CDR2 FQNEAQ (reference sequence). The CDR3 loop spans 16 amino acids.

The J gene is TRBJ2-4, the V gene TRBV5-1; D gene uncertain. CDR1 is SGHRS, CDR2 YFSETQ, per germline. The V end lost 0 bases, the J end lost 0 bases, and 10 bases lay between the germline ends. The CDR3 consists of 16 residues. The CDR3 here is CASSLDRTIAKNIQYF. The CDR3 nucleotides are TGCGCCAGCAGCTTGGATAGGACGATAGCCAAAAACATTCAGTACTTC.

The chain joins TRBV9 to TRBJ1-3; 7 bases are shared with TRBD1. The J segment lost 2 bases and the V segment lost 3 bases, leaving 8 bases of the junction unmatched. This CDR3 region has 16 residues. Germline-derived CDR1 and CDR2 are SGDLS and YYNGEE. CDR3 bases: TGTGCCAGCAGCGCACGACAGGGCAGGGCTGGAAACACCATATATTTT. Translating gives CASSARQGRAGNTIYF. Full variable domain (remainder filled in from reference TRBV9 and TRBJ1-3): DSGVTQTPKHLITATGQRVTLRCSPRSGDLSVYWYQQSLDQGLQFLIQYYNGEERAKGNILERFSAQQFPDLHSELNLSSLELGDSALYFCASSARQGRAGNTIYFGEGSWLTVV.